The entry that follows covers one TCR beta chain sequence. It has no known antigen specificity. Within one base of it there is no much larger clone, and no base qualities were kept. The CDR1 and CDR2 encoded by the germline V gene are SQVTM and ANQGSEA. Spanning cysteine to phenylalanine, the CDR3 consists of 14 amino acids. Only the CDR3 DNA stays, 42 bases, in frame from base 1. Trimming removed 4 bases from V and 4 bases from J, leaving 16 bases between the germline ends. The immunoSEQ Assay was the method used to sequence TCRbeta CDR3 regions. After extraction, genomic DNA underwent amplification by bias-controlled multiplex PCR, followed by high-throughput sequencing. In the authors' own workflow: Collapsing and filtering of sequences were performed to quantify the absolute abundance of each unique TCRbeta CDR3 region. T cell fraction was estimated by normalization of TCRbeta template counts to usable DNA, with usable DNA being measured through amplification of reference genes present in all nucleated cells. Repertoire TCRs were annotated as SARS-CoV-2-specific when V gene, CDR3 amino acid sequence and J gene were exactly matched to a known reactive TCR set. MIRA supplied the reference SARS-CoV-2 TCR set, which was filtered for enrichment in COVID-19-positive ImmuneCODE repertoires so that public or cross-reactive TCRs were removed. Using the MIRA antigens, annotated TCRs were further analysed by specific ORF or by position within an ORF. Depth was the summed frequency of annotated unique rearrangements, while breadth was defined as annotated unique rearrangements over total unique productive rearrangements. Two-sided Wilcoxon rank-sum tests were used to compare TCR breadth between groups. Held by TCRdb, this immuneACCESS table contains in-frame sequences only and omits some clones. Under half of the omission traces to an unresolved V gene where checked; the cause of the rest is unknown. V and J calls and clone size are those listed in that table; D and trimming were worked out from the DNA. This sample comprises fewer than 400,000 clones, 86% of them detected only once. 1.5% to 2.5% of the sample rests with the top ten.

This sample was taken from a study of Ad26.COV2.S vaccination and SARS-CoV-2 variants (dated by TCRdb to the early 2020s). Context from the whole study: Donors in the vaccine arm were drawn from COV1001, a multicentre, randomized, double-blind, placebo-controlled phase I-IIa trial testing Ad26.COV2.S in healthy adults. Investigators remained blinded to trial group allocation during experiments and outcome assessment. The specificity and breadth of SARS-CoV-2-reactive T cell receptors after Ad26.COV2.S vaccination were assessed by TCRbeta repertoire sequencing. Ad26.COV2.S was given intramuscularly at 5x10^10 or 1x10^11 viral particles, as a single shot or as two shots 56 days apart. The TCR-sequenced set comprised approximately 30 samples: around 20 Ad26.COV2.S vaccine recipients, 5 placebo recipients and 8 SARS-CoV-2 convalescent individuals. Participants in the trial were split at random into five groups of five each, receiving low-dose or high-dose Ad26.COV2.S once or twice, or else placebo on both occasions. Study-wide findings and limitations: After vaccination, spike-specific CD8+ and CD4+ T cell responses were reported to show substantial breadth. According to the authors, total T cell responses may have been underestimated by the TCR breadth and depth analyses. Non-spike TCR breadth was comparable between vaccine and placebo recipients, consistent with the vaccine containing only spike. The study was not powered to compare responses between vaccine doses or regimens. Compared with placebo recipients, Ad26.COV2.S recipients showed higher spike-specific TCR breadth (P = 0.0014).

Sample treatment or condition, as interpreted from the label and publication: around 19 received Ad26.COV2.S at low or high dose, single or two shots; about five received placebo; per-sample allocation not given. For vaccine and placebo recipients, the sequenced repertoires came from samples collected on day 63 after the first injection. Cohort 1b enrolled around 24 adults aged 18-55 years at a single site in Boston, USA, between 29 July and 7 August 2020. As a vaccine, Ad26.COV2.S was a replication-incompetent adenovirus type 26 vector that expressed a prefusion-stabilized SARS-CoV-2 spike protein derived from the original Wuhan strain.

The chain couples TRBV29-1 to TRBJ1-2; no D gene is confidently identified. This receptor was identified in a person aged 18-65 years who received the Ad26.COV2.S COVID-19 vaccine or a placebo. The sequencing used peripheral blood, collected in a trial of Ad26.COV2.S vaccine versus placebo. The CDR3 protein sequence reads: CSVGGSGRTYGYTF. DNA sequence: TGCAGCGTTGGGGGTTCAGGTCGGACCTATGGCTACACCTTC.